This TCR beta chain was sequenced during a study of blood T cell repertoires in COVID-19 (TCRdb year 2020). About the full investigation: The collaborator samples originated in the United States, Italy and Spain and spanned the acute and convalescent phases of COVID-19. Samples were obtained from the ongoing ImmuneRACE study (first 160 participants) and from 1,200 or so subjects provided by 6 global collaborators. The dataset comprised deeply sampled blood TCRbeta repertoires from subjects exposed to, actively infected with, or recovered from COVID-19. A freely available public database, intended as a resource for researchers studying the immune response to SARS-CoV-2, is where the repertoires were released. Nearly every sample came with metadata listing a de-identified subject ID, COVID-19 status, age in years and sex. HLA class I and class II types, where available, came from metadata supplied by the sample provider rather than from assay-based typing. The material from the prospective study consisted of cDNA or gDNA derived from T cells, B-cell-depleted T cells, or PBMCs.

Comments on this clone: Its antigen is not yet known. Base quality data are lacking; no much larger clone is found one base away.

Trimming takes 2 bases from V and 2 bases from J, and the germline ends sit 10 bases apart. Looking up the germline V gene yields CDR1 MNHEY and CDR2 SVGAGI. The CDR3 holds 15 amino acids from the cysteine to the phenylalanine. Only the CDR3 region is kept as DNA, spanning 45 bases read in frame from base 1. Findings and caveats that apply to the study as a whole: The quantity of clinical and demographic metadata differed by source and by participant and was supplied without curation.

TCRbeta CDR3 regions were amplified from genomic DNA by means of the immunoSEQ Assay, a bias-controlled multiplex PCR. Per the source publication's procedure: Nucleated cell counts per sample were estimated from amplification of reference gene primers within the assay. To quantify the absolute abundance of each unique TCRbeta CDR3 rearrangement, sequence reads were collapsed and filtered. For each sample, productive Simpson clonality was calculated by taking the square root of Simpson's diversity index across productive rearrangements. Entries here come from immuneACCESS through TCRdb and include only in-frame sequences with V and J called. Some clones fail to appear in such tables; in the studies checked, an unresolved V gene covers under half of the shortfall, and the cause of the remainder is unknown. The DNA gave D and trimming, while V, J and clone size come from that table. This sample comprises about 180,000 clones, roughly 82% of them detected only once. Together, the top ten hold 12% to 15% of the sample.

Enrolling through a virtual design, the prospective study's participants ranged in age from about 18 to 100 years and lived across 24 United States geographic areas. In the prospective study, cohorts were assigned on the basis of participant-reported clinical history obtained from a screening survey and a study questionnaire. Recovered participants in ImmuneRACE Cohort 3 were defined as having two consecutive negative NP/OP PCR tests, clearance from a healthcare professional, or resolution of symptoms. Mobile phlebotomists in the prospective study collected whole blood, serum and a nasopharyngeal or oropharyngeal swab from every participant. Additional blood draws and questionnaires over an approximately 2-month period could optionally be provided by prospective study participants. Before DNA extraction, blood samples from the prospective study were shipped at room temperature or frozen.

The sequence was obtained from a man in his fifties or sixties who had recovered from COVID-19. What was sequenced was PBMCs or T cells enriched from blood (not recorded which). The rearranged segments are TRBV6-5 and TRBJ1-5; the D gene is possibly TRBD1, with 5 bases matching. CDR3 sequence: CASSYAREGNQPQHF. The DNA reads TGTGCCAGCAGTTACGCCAGGGAGGGCAATCAGCCCCAGCATTTT.